The 29 T cell receptor beta chains reported below all come from one sample, sequenced in a study of tumor-infiltrating lymphocytes in primary liver carcinoma. A primer in the constant region served to generate TCR beta cDNA from about 480 ng of total RNA. TCR beta libraries came from three nested multiplex PCR rounds using slightly modified ARM-PCR. The study ran its first two PCR rounds for 9 to 10 cycles each, using TRBV1-TRBV30 forward primers and a C-beta reverse primer. TCRdb redid the calling of the multiplex PCR reads with MiXCR, one entry per CDR3 protein. The data show about 200,000 distinct CDR3 sequences, with roughly two thirds seen just once and around 7.1% held by the top ten. Blood RNA originated from unsorted whole blood, with germline DNA additionally extracted. Sequenced material: peripheral blood. The receptors here all came from an older woman with primary liver carcinoma and hepatitis B virus infection.

About this clonotype itself: This clone may be a read error of a much larger clone one base away. This chain joins TRBV6-1 and TRBJ2-5, with D hard to call. Trimming took off 3 bases at V and 5 bases at J, with 16 bases between the two ends. Germline-derived CDR1 and CDR2 are MNHNS and SASEGT. This CDR3 is built from 15 residues. DNA for the CDR3: TGTGCCAGCAGTGACGTAGTAGGGATGCAGGAGACCCAGTACTTC. Translation: CASSDVVGMQETQYF.

About this clonotype itself: Mismatch with germline at one junction end may stem from a read error. V gene TRBV30 combines with J gene TRBJ1-5; 9 bases line up with TRBD1. CDR1 is GTSNPN and CDR2 is SVGIG in the germline V gene (reference sequence). This CDR3 has 14 residues. This chain's CDR3 is CVWRGTGTSAAQHF. Here the CDR3 DNA reads TGTGTCTGGAGAGGGACAGGGACATCAGCGGCCCAGCATTTT.

CDR3 sequence reads: CASTPGRSEQYF. The CDR3 region has the DNA TGTGCCAGCACCCCAGGGCGGTCCGAGCAGTACTTC. The V and J genes are TRBV7-9 and TRBJ2-7; maybe TRBD1 (5 bases). Germline CDR1 is SEHNR and CDR2 is FQNEAQ (reference sequence). This CDR3 is 12 amino acids long. V was shortened by 7 bases and J by 6 bases, with 13 bases between the two germline ends.

The gene calls are TRBV11-3 and TRBJ2-5; possible D gene TRBD2, 5 bases. CDR3 length equals 14 residues. With 7 bases removed from V and 5 bases from J, the gap between germline ends came to 17 bases. Looked up from germline, CDR1 is SGHNT and CDR2 is YENEEA. This chain's CDR3 is CASNPNGMFETQYF. CDR3 nucleotides: TGTGCCAGCAACCCTAACGGGATGTTCGAGACCCAGTACTTC.

This clonotype was recorded a few times. V gene TRBV6-1 combines with J gene TRBJ1-2; D remains ambiguous. Trimming stripped 2 bases from V and 4 bases from J, with 11 bases between. Germline CDR1 MNHNS, CDR2 SASEGT. This CDR3 is 14 amino acids long. The CDR3 here is CASSEMDGVYGYTF. As DNA, the CDR3 is TGTGCCAGCAGTGAAATGGACGGAGTCTATGGCTACACCTTC.

CDR3 in DNA: TGTGCCAGCAGCCAAGATGGGGGATTCTACAATGAGCAGTTCTTC. Its translation is CASSQDGGFYNEQFF. The chain carries TRBV14 and TRBJ2-1; D may correspond to TRBD1 or TRBD2 (5 bases each). The CDR3 is 15 residues long. V dropped 0 bases and J dropped 3 bases, with 9 bases sitting between them. From germline, CDR1 is SGHDN and CDR2 FVKESK. Combining the CDR3 with reference TRBV14 and TRBJ2-1 gives the whole variable domain EAGVTQFPSHSVIEKGQTVTLRCDPISGHDNLYWYRRVMGKEIKFLLHFVKESKQDESGMPNNRFLAERTGGTYSTLKVQPAELEDSGVYFCASSQDGGFYNEQFFGPGTRLTVL.

As to this clonotype: With a much larger clone just one base away, this may be a read error. The V gene is TRBV12-3 or TRBV12-4, the J gene TRBJ2-1; 7 nucleotides agree with TRBD1. V shed 3 bases and J 11 bases; nucleotides not matched to a gene: 19. The CDR3 length is 17 residues. Written as DNA, the CDR3 is TGTGCCAGCAGTTTTCGCAGGGGGATAGCATTGGGGAATAAGCAGTTCTTC. Translating it yields CASSFRRGIALGNKQFF.

The chain has TRBV9 and TRBJ1-5; D gene unclear. The CDR3 totals 13 residues. V lost 4 bases and J 9 bases, leaving 14 bases between the germline ends. Germline CDR1 reads SGDLS; CDR2 reads YYNGEE. The CDR3 here is CASSPSSERPQHF. The CDR3 DNA reads TGTGCCAGCAGCCCATCCTCAGAGCGGCCCCAGCATTTT.

The chain links TRBV5-6 to TRBJ2-2; 8 nucleotides align to TRBD2. J gave up 1 base and V 2 bases, and 4 bases lay outside the gene matches. This CDR3 contains 16 residues. In germline, CDR1 is SGHDT, CDR2 YYEEEE. In DNA form, the CDR3 reads TGTGCCAGCAGCTTATTAGCGGGAAAGAACACCGGGGAGCTGTTTTTT. This encodes CASSLLAGKNTGELFF.

The chain recombines TRBV6-1 with TRBJ1-1; D unresolved. The CDR3 sequence is 14 residues long. Trimming pared 2 bases from V and 10 bases from J, leaving 17 bases between. Germline CDR1 reads MNHNS; CDR2 reads SASEGT. The CDR3 bases are TGTGCCAGCAGTGAACGGGGAAACTGGGGTGGAGCTTTCTTT. Translating it yields CASSERGNWGGAFF.

As concerns this clonotype: A much larger clone lies one base from this, so it may be a read error. V gene TRBV5-6 combines with J gene TRBJ2-7; D gene unclear. This CDR3 is built from 16 residues. With 2 bases removed from V and 4 bases from J, the gap between germline ends came to 19 bases. Germline lookup yields CDR1 SGHDT and CDR2 YYEEEE. The CDR3 region is CASSFFSGLQIYEQYF. The DNA of the CDR3 is TGTGCCAGCAGCTTTTTTTCGGGTCTACAGATATACGAGCAGTACTTC.

The count of this clonotype is one. A much larger clone differs from this one at a single base, so this may be a read error. The chain recombines TRBV6-6 with TRBJ2-6, with 10 nucleotides matching TRBD1. Germline-derived CDR1 and CDR2 are MNHNY and SVGAGI (reference sequence). This CDR3 is built from 17 residues. The CDR3 reads CASSPDRGRTGANVPTF. The CDR3 DNA reads as TGTGCCAGCAGCCCCGACAGGGGGCGTACTGGGGCCAACGTCCCGACTTTC.

A word on this clonotype: Mismatch with germline at one junction end may stem from a read error. J is TRBJ1-4 and V is TRBV11-2; D is possibly TRBD1 (6 bases). CDR3 size: 16 residues. CDR1 and CDR2 (germline): SGHAT, FQNNGV. CDR3 in amino acids: CTSSTGTPATNEKLFF. CDR3 coding DNA: TGTACCAGCAGCACCGGGACACCAGCAACTAATGAGAAACTGTTTTTT.

This rearrangement joins TRBV30 to TRBJ1-2; no definite D call. Trimming stripped 2 bases from V and 4 bases from J, with 11 bases between. This CDR3 has 13 amino acids. The germline V gene encodes CDR1 GTSNPN and CDR2 SVGIG (reference sequence). CDR3 DNA: TGTGCCTGGAGTCGGCGGAATCGCTATGGCTACACCTTC. The encoded protein is CAWSRRNRYGYTF.

Turning to this clonotype: Sequence at one end of the junction differs from germline and may be a read error. This rearrangement joins TRBV24-1 to TRBJ2-1; D is possibly TRBD1 (6 bases). From germline, CDR1 is KGHDR and CDR2 SFDVKD. The CDR3 is 14 amino acids. DNA of the CDR3: TGTGCTACCAGAGACCATACAGGGTTCAATGAGCAGTTCTTC. Translated, it gives CATRDHTGFNEQFF.

The rearrangement uses TRBV7-2 and TRBJ1-3; no definite D call. Germline CDR1 is SGHTA and CDR2 is FQGNSA. The V and J ends lost 1 base and 3 bases respectively, with 4 bases between them. There are 13 residues in the CDR3. DNA for the CDR3: TGTGCCAGCAGCTTAGGGCATGGAAACACCATATATTTT. Its translation: CASSLGHGNTIYF. The full variable domain, with the rest looked up from reference TRBV7-2 and TRBJ1-3, is GAGVSQSPSNKVTEKGKDVELRCDPISGHTALYWYRQSLGQGLEFLIYFQGNSAPDKSGLPSDRFSAERTGGSVSTLTIQRTQQEDSAVYLCASSLGHGNTIYFGEGSWLTVV.

On this clonotype: Just one base apart from a much larger clone, this may be a read error. J is TRBJ1-6 and V is TRBV12-3 or TRBV12-4; possibly TRBD1 for D (5 bases). The CDR3 contains 16 residues. The DNA for the CDR3 is TGTGCCAGCAGTTTCGAAGCAGGGTCCCTTAATACACCCCTCCACTTT. It encodes CASSFEAGSLNTPLHF.

This chain connects TRBV30 to TRBJ2-2; D is uncertain. CDR1 is GTSNPN and CDR2 is SVGIG in the germline V gene (reference sequence). With 0 bases removed from V and 6 bases from J, the gap between germline ends came to 11 bases. The CDR3 has 14 residues. For the CDR3, the DNA is TGTGCCTGGAGTGTAGGGCTATCTGCCGGGGAGCTGTTTTTT. Encoded protein: CAWSVGLSAGELFF.

For this clonotype: This may arise from a read error, as a much more abundant clone is one base away. The V call is TRBV14, the J call TRBJ2-1; D is perhaps TRBD2 (5 bases). The CDR3 runs 14 residues. Germline V lookup: CDR1 SGHDN, CDR2 FVKESK. The CDR3 nucleotides read TGTGCCGGCAGCCAAGAAACTAGCTACAATGAGCAGTTCTTC. Translation gives CAGSQETSYNEQFF.

With respect to this clonotype: The junction and the germline gene differ at one end; a read error may be behind it. V usage is TRBV5-1 and J usage is TRBJ2-6; unclear D gene. Germline CDR1 is SGHRS and CDR2 is YFSETQ. This CDR3 spans 18 amino acids. The CDR3 spells CSSSLRYTRFGGANVLTF. In DNA, the CDR3 is TGCTCCAGCAGCTTAAGATATACAAGGTTCGGAGGGGCCAACGTCCTGACTTTC.

This clonotype has only a few counts. A read error may produce the germline difference seen at one junction end. The V and J genes are TRBV6-1 and TRBJ2-1, with a weak D call TRBD2 (6 bases). Germline V gives CDR1 MNHNS, CDR2 SASEGT. The CDR3 sequence is 11 residues long. The CDR3 DNA is TGTGCCAGCAGTGAGGTCAGGACTAAGATCTTC. As protein: CASSEVRTKIF.

As regards this clonotype: A much larger clonotype is one base distant, so this may be a read error. The genes are TRBV6-6 and TRBJ1-5; D is unclear. Trimming shortened V by 4 bases and J by 1 base, and 17 bases separated the two germline ends. Germline assignment: CDR1 MNHNY and CDR2 SVGAGI (reference sequence). This CDR3 has 17 amino acids. CDR3 DNA: TGTGCCAGCAGTTTCATATTGGGCGTGAGGAGCAATCAGCCCCAGCATTTT. Its translation is CASSFILGVRSNQPQHF.

There are a few counts of this clonotype. V is TRBV5-4 and J is TRBJ2-5; a possible D gene is TRBD2 (6 bases). The CDR3 consists of 15 residues. Germline CDR1 SGHNT, CDR2 YYREEE (reference sequence). Between the trimmed V and J ends, which lost 3 bases and 5 bases, there was a span of 17 bases. The CDR3 is CASSSSGKGRETQYF. The CDR3 nucleotides are TGTGCCAGCAGCTCCTCAGGGAAGGGGAGGGAGACCCAGTACTTC.

A remark on this clonotype: Being one base from a much bigger clone, this may be a read error. The chain recombines TRBV6-1 with TRBJ1-1; D ambiguous. Looked up from germline, CDR1 is MNHNS and CDR2 is SASEGT. This CDR3 contains 13 residues. V gave up 0 bases and J gave up 7 bases, with 9 bases separating them. The CDR3 nucleotides read TGTGCCAGCAGTGAAGCGGTGGGCATTGAAGCTTTCTTT. This translates into CASSEAVGIEAFF.

As to this clonotype: The conserved phenylalanine or tryptophan is not found at the CDR3 terminus, so this likely reflects a read error. The chain carries TRBV11-2 and TRBJ2-7; no reliable D call. The CDR3 spans 15 residues. V lost 1 base and J 1 base, leaving 11 bases between the germline ends. Germline CDR1 SGHAT, CDR2 FQNNGV. The CDR3 sequence: CASSLVISGSYEQYS. As DNA, the CDR3 is TGTGCCAGCAGCTTAGTAATATCGGGTTCCTACGAGCAGTACTCC.

This clonotype has more than one count but fewer than ten. This sequence joins TRBV18 and TRBJ2-2, with D perhaps TRBD2 (5 bases). V lost 3 bases and J lost 2, with 13 bases in between. The CDR3 sequence is 16 residues long. In germline, CDR1 is KGHSH, CDR2 LQKENI. The CDR3 DNA follows: TGTGCCAGCTCACCGGAGCAGCGGCTAAACACCGGGGAGCTGTTTTTT. This translates into CASSPEQRLNTGELFF. The whole variable domain, remainder taken from reference TRBV18 and TRBJ2-2, is NAGVMQNPRHLVRRRGQEARLRCSPMKGHSHVYWYRQLPEEGLKFMVYLQKENIIDESGMPKERFSAEFPKEGPSILRIQQVVRGDSAAYFCASSPEQRLNTGELFFGEGSRLTVL.

In regard to this clonotype: This may stem from a read error, because a much larger clone lies one nucleotide away. This chain connects TRBV12-5 to TRBJ1-5; 8 bases align to TRBD1. The CDR3 length is 14 residues. Germline CDR1 is LGHNT and CDR2 is FRNRAP. The V segment lost 1 base and the J segment 8 bases; nucleotides outside the gene matches: 4. CDR3 DNA: TGTGCTAGTGGTTTGGGGACAGGGATCAAGCCCCAGCATTTT. Its protein product is CASGLGTGIKPQHF.

The table lists this clonotype with many counts. The CDR3 nucleotides are TGTGCCAGCAGCTCCGGGACACATTACGGGGAGCTGTTTTTT. Translation gives CASSSGTHYGELFF. The J gene is TRBJ2-2, the V gene TRBV11-2, with a possible D match to TRBD1 (6 bases). Trimming shortened V by 4 bases and J by 7 bases, and 13 bases separated the two germline ends. Per germline, CDR1 SGHAT and CDR2 FQNNGV. The CDR3 spans 14 residues.

The J gene is TRBJ2-1, the V gene TRBV11-3; TRBD2 matches at 11 bases. The V gene end was trimmed by 5 bases and the J gene end by 4 bases; junction bases not matched to a gene: 7. The CDR3 is made up of 16 amino acids. The germline CDR1 and CDR2 sequences are SGHNT and YENEEA. CDR3 sequence: CASSQSGTSGYNEQFF. The CDR3 region has the DNA TGTGCCAGCAGCCAATCCGGGACTAGCGGTTACAATGAGCAGTTCTTC.